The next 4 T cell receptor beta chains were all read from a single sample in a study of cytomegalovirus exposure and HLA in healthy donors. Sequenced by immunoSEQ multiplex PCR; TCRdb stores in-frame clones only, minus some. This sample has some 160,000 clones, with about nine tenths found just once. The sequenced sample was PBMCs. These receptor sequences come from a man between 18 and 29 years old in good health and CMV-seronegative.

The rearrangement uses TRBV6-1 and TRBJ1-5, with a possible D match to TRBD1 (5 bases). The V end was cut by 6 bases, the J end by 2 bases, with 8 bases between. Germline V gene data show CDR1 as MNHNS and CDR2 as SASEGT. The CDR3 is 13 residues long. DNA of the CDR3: TGTGCCAGCAGACAGGACGGCAATCAGCCCCAGCATTTT. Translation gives CASRQDGNQPQHF.

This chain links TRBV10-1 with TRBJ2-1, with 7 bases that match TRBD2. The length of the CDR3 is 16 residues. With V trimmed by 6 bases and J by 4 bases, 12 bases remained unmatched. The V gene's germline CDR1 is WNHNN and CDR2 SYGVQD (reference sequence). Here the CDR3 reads CASSPARWTRYNEQFF. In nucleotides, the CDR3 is TGCGCCAGCAGCCCCGCGCGATGGACTAGATACAATGAGCAGTTCTTC.

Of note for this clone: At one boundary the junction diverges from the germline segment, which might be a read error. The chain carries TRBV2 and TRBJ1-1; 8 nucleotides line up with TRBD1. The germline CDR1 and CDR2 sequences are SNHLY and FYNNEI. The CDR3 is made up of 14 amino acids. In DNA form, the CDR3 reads TGTGCCAGCAGTACCCAGGGGGCCAACACTGAAACTTTCTTT. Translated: CASSTQGANTETFF.

Here the CDR3 DNA reads TGTGCCTGGAGTGAGAGCTACAATCAGCCCCAGCATTTT. Translating gives CAWSESYNQPQHF. The chain couples TRBV30 to TRBJ1-5; D call uncertain. CDR3 length: 13 residues. V dropped 1 base and J dropped 3 bases, with 7 bases sitting between them. Germline CDR1 GTSNPN, CDR2 SVGIG (reference sequence).